This TCR beta chain was sequenced in a study of T-cell memory formation after mild COVID-19. About the research overall: Largely, TCR clusters stayed within a single donor.

Trimming removed 2 bases at V and 5 bases at J, with 10 bases between. CDR1 is SNHLY and CDR2 is FYNNEI in the germline V gene. The CDR3 is 14 amino acids. Broader study findings: Mostly located in CM and EM were contracting CD4+ clones, with contracting CD8+ clones located in EMRA.

The authors produced TCR alpha and TCR beta cDNA libraries with sample barcodes and UMIs by 5'RACE using constant-segment primers. TCRdb re-analysed the 5' RACE reads in MiXCR, keeping a single row per CDR3 protein. The sample carries around 250,000 distinct CDR3 sequences, over 8.5% recorded once. This clonotype was counted only a few times. Antigen specificity is unknown. This sequence joins TRBV2 and TRBJ1-5, with D perhaps matching TRBD1 (5 bases). Sample: PBMCs or a T cell subset sorted from them (not recorded which). The receptor comes from a man aged 18 to 29 who had mild COVID-19 (a few samples of this study predate the infection). Cell type and time point are not known. The CDR3: CASSELAGHQPQHF. As DNA, the CDR3 is TGTGCCAGCAGTGAACTGGCAGGGCATCAGCCCCAGCATTTT.